This T cell receptor beta chain is from a study of human T cells and chemical hapten exposure. As originally analysed: Samples had a median of around 100,000 TCRs, ranging roughly 20,000 to 690,600. In TCRdb, the RACE reads were re-called with MiXCR into one record per CDR3 protein. What appears here as the V and J calls and clone size reflects TCRdb's work, not the paper's. The data contain 300,000 to 450,000 distinct CDR3 sequences, about 4.4% of them seen just once; the ten biggest clones take up approximately 2.3%. Regarding this clonotype: What it binds is not known.

Indicated time point: patch test 1, 2 weeks after DPC sensitization. Treatment given: therapeutic diphenylcyclopropenone sensitization with weekly scalp DPC. Each donor was an alopecia patient between 18 and 70 years of age who qualified for DPC. Study-level findings and limits: Having alopecia, donors may respond immunologically unlike healthy people.

CDR1 SGHDN and CDR2 FVKESK come from the germline V gene. This CDR3 is built from 17 residues. The trim removed 1 base at V and 4 bases at J, leaving 8 bases unmatched. The sequenced sample was whole blood, obtained in connection with sensitization to the hapten diphenylcyclopropenone (DPC). The chain carries TRBV14 and TRBJ2-1; 9 nucleotides align to TRBD2. This receptor was taken from a woman in her forties or fifties with alopecia areata. Some clones in this sample may be carry-over from other donors' samples. Here the CDR3 reads CASSQGTGLALYNEQFF. The CDR3 DNA follows: TGTGCCAGCAGCCAAGGAACCGGACTAGCGCTTTACAATGAGCAGTTCTTC.